These 22 T cell receptor beta chains share one sample of origin, sequenced in a study of early T cells in non-severe SARS-CoV-2 infection. TCRdb reprocessed the 5' RACE reads via MiXCR and lists one record per CDR3 protein. The sample consists of about 48,000 distinct CDR3 sequences, 6.2% of them appearing once. This specimen consisted of whole blood, obtained at baseline. These receptors all come from an adult who was a healthcare worker with PCR-confirmed SARS-CoV-2 infection or an uninfected control (not recorded which).

This clonotype was detected many times. The chain employs TRBV10-2 and TRBJ2-7, with 8 bases identical to TRBD2. The CDR3 spans 12 residues. The germline V gene encodes CDR1 WSHSY and CDR2 SAAADI. Unmatched junction bases numbered 4, after V lost 6 bases and J lost 6 bases. CDR3 protein: CASRGLAPEQYF. Written as DNA, the CDR3 is TGCGCCAGCAGAGGACTAGCCCCCGAGCAGTACTTC.

This clonotype showed up just a few times. The chain joins TRBV2 to TRBJ2-6; D is ambiguous. The CDR3 runs to 14 residues. Looked up from germline, CDR1 is SNHLY and CDR2 is FYNNEI. Trimming took off 5 bases at V and 0 bases at J, with 5 bases between the two ends. CDR3 bases: TGTGCCAGCAGTTACGGCTCTGGGGCCAACGTCCTGACTTTC. It yields the protein CASSYGSGANVLTF.

This clonotype came up a few times. The rearrangement joins TRBV5-1 to TRBJ2-1; the D gene is possibly TRBD2 (6 bases). V gave up 3 bases and J gave up 2 bases, with 12 bases separating them. Looked up from germline, CDR1 is SGHRS and CDR2 is YFSETQ. The CDR3 has 15 amino acids. CDR3 region: CASSSRAGTYNEQFF. CDR3 coding DNA: TGCGCCAGCAGCTCGAGGGCGGGAACCTACAATGAGCAGTTCTTC.

The chain joins TRBV15 to TRBJ2-1, with unresolved D. Trimming took off 1 base at V and 6 bases at J, with 10 bases between the two ends. This CDR3 region has 14 residues. The germline V gene has CDR1 LNHNV and CDR2 YYDKDF (reference sequence). CDR3 nucleotide sequence: TGTGCCACCAGCAGAGGAGACACTCCCAATGAGCAGTTCTTC. This translates into CATSRGDTPNEQFF.

This clonotype has just a few counts. The chain carries TRBV6-5 and TRBJ2-1; D may be TRBD2 (6 bases). Germline CDR1 MNHEY, CDR2 SVGAGI. CDR3 length: 16 amino acids. Deletions cut 8 bases from V and 0 bases from J, with 17 bases between. The CDR3 sequence is CASRKGLSSSYNEQFF. As DNA, the CDR3 is TGTGCCAGCCGCAAGGGACTTTCCAGCTCCTACAATGAGCAGTTCTTC.

V is TRBV6-5 and J is TRBJ1-6; D gene ambiguous. The CDR3 has 16 amino acids. Germline CDR1 MNHEY, CDR2 SVGAGI. V was trimmed by 2 bases and J by 7 bases, leaving 15 bases between them. CDR3: CASSYEGSPRNSPLHF. The CDR3 nucleotides are TGTGCCAGCAGTTACGAAGGGAGCCCACGAAATTCACCCCTCCACTTT.

This clonotype was picked up many times. This sequence joins TRBV7-8 and TRBJ2-5; 7 positions agree with TRBD2. Looked up from germline, CDR1 is SGHVS and CDR2 is FQNEAQ. After removal of 0 bases from V and 5 bases from J, the junction contained 3 bases not matched to a gene. This CDR3 has 14 residues. The CDR3 nucleotides read TGTGCCAGCAGCTTAGCGCGGGGGAGGGAGACCCAGTACTTC. Its translation: CASSLARGRETQYF.

This clonotype was counted at least ten times. Its ends do not fully match the called genes, so a read error is possible. The chain links TRBV7-3 to TRBJ2-7; 11 bases match TRBD2. Per germline, CDR1 SGHTA and CDR2 FQGTGA. The CDR3 spans 14 residues. For the CDR3, the DNA is TGTGCCAGCAGCACTAGCGGGAGCTCCTCCGAGCAGTACTTC. Encoded protein: CASSTSGSSSEQYF. Variable domain in full (rest from reference TRBV7-3 and TRBJ2-7): GAGVSQTPSNKVTEKGKYVELRCDPISGHTALYWYRQSLGQGPEFLIYFQGTGAADDSGLPNDRFFAVRPEGSVSTLKIQRTERGDSAVYLCASSTSGSSSEQYFGPGTRLTVT.

This sequence joins TRBV5-1 and TRBJ2-7; TRBD1 aligns across 7 bases. The germline CDR1 and CDR2 sequences are SGHRS and YFSETQ. This CDR3 is built from 14 residues. The V gene end was trimmed by 6 bases and the J gene end by 1 base; junction bases not matched to a gene: 7. This CDR3 reads CASKGRQGSYEQYF. The CDR3 coding sequence is TGCGCCAGCAAAGGGCGACAGGGTTCCTACGAGCAGTACTTC.

This clonotype was recorded many times. The chain uses TRBV29-1 and TRBJ2-5, with 7 bases lining up with TRBD2. This CDR3 is 14 amino acids long. With 4 bases clipped from V and 2 bases from J, the junction kept 7 bases outside the gene matches. Germline V gene sequence: CDR1 SQVTM, CDR2 ANQGSEA. In DNA, the CDR3 is TGCAGCGTTGCCCATGGGGGGGTGCAAGAGACCCAGTACTTC. Protein product: CSVAHGGVQETQYF.

This clonotype was recorded at least ten times. The CDR3 spells CASSSGRPGVDIQYF. The CDR3 region has the DNA TGTGCCAGCAGTTCGGGGAGGCCCGGGGTAGACATTCAGTACTTC. The chain combines TRBV6-2 or TRBV6-3 with TRBJ2-4; the D gene is possibly TRBD2 (6 bases). This CDR3 region has 15 residues. The V and J ends lost 4 bases and 8 bases respectively, with 18 bases between them. Germline loops: CDR1 MNHEY, CDR2 SVGEGT.

This clonotype occurred many times. This chain joins TRBV2 and TRBJ1-2; D unclear. V lost 4 bases to trimming and J lost 7 bases, with 16 bases between them. The CDR3 is made up of 14 amino acids. The germline CDR1 and CDR2 sequences are SNHLY and FYNNEI. CDR3 amino acids: CASSGEVLQGGYTF. The CDR3 coding sequence is TGTGCCAGCAGTGGCGAGGTTCTACAAGGTGGCTACACCTTC. The full variable domain, with the rest looked up from reference TRBV2 and TRBJ1-2, is EPEVTQTPSHQVTQMGQEVILRCVPISNHLYFYWYRQILGQKVEFLVSFYNNEISEKSEIFDDQFSVERPDGSNFTLKIRSTKLEDSAMYFCASSGEVLQGGYTFGSGTRLTVV.

This clonotype showed up many times. This chain joins TRBV9 and TRBJ2-7; possibly TRBD1 or TRBD2 for D (5 bases each). CDR1 SGDLS and CDR2 YYNGEE come from the germline V gene. This CDR3 has 13 amino acids. The germline V and J ends were trimmed by 4 bases and 7 bases, with 15 bases remaining between them. For the CDR3, the DNA is TGTGCCAGCAGCCGGGACCCCCCGGGAGAGCAGTACTTC. Its translation is CASSRDPPGEQYF.

The sample holds a few counts of this clonotype. V usage is TRBV10-3 and J usage is TRBJ2-1; D remains ambiguous. The CDR3 runs to 12 residues. Trimming pared 0 bases from V and 7 bases from J, leaving 4 bases between. CDR1 ENHRY and CDR2 SYGVKD come from the germline V gene. In nucleotides, the CDR3 is TGTGCCATCAGTGAGTCGATTAATGAGCAGTTCTTC. Protein sequence: CAISESINEQFF.

This clonotype showed up just a few times. Written as DNA, the CDR3 is TGTGCCAGTACCCCGGACGGGTCCGGGGAGCTGTTTTTT. Protein: CASTPDGSGELFF. The rearrangement uses TRBV19 and TRBJ2-2; D uncertain. The CDR3 has 13 amino acids. Trimming took 7 bases from V and 6 from J, leaving 12 bases between them. Germline-derived CDR1 and CDR2 are LNHDA and SQIVND (reference sequence).

This clonotype was counted ten times or more. This chain connects TRBV5-1 to TRBJ2-3, with TRBD1 as a possible D gene (7 bases). The ends were cut back, 4 bases at V and 1 base at J, with 19 bases in the middle. Germline V CDR1 and CDR2: SGHRS, YFSETQ. The CDR3 runs to 17 residues. This CDR3 is CASSPGDSLSGTDTQYF. The CDR3 DNA is TGCGCCAGCAGCCCGGGGGACAGCTTGTCAGGCACAGATACGCAGTATTTT.

This clonotype was found a few times. The rearrangement links TRBV28 to TRBJ2-3; TRBD2 agrees at 8 bases. Germline CDR1 is MDHEN and CDR2 is SYDVKM. Unmatched junction bases numbered 4, after V lost 1 base and J lost 4 bases. The CDR3 has 15 amino acids. The CDR3 region is CASSLFAGGADTQYF. Written as DNA, the CDR3 is TGTGCCAGCAGTTTATTTGCGGGGGGCGCAGATACGCAGTATTTT.

The chain recombines TRBV12-3 or TRBV12-4 with TRBJ1-4; 7 positions agree with TRBD1. CDR3 size: 15 residues. The trim removed 5 bases at V and 5 bases at J, leaving 8 bases unmatched. Here the CDR3 reads CASSARQGVNEKLFF. The DNA of the CDR3 is TGTGCCAGCAGTGCAAGACAGGGCGTGAATGAAAAACTGTTTTTT.

This clonotype has only a few counts. This chain joins TRBV7-2 and TRBJ2-1; 7 positions agree with TRBD2. This CDR3 is 14 amino acids long. The germline gives CDR1 SGHTA, CDR2 FQGNSA. V was clipped by 5 bases and J by 7 bases; unmatched bases: 8. CDR3: CASSGGGSRNEQFF. The CDR3, as DNA: TGTGCCAGCAGCGGCGGCGGGAGTAGGAATGAGCAGTTCTTC.

The DNA of the CDR3 is TGTGCCAGCAGTTTGTCACTGCCCGGGGGGGAGCTGTTTTTT. Residues: CASSLSLPGGELFF. J is TRBJ2-2 and V is TRBV28; no firm D call. The germline V and J ends were trimmed by 3 bases and 8 bases, with 13 bases remaining between them. This CDR3 region has 14 residues. Germline values: CDR1 MDHEN, CDR2 SYDVKM.

This clonotype was seen more than once but under ten times. This rearrangement joins TRBV20-1 to TRBJ2-1; D unresolved. This CDR3 is built from 15 residues. V shed 8 bases and J shed 4 bases, with 21 bases lying between them. From germline, CDR1 is DFQATT and CDR2 SNEGSKA (reference sequence). The CDR3 sequence: CSPSLPATSYNEQFF. The DNA of the CDR3 is TGCAGTCCTTCACTACCAGCTACCTCATACAATGAGCAGTTCTTC.

This clonotype was counted only a few times. V gene TRBV6-2 or TRBV6-3 combines with J gene TRBJ2-4; 8 nucleotides match TRBD1. Germline CDR1 and CDR2: MNHEY and SVGEGT. CDR3 size: 14 residues. The junction had 1 base not matched to a gene; V was cut back by 5 bases and J by 1 base. CDR3 DNA: TGTGCCAGCAGTAGGACAGGGGCCAAAAACATTCAGTACTTC. It is translated as CASSRTGAKNIQYF.